This T cell receptor (beta chain) originates from a study of T cells in Graves' hyperthyroidism and ophthalmopathy. This clonotype was observed many times. Its specificity is unknown. Amplification targeted TCR beta CDR3 regions from RNA transcripts. In the first-round RT-PCR of the TCR CDR3, the HTBI primer set was used. MiXCR, run by TCRdb on the multiplex PCR reads, gives a single entry per CDR3 protein. The sample has about 350,000 distinct CDR3 sequences, 15% to 20% seen once. The study, taken as a whole, reports: A median roughly 6.6 months before onset, the model predicted ophthalmopathy.

The V segment lost 6 bases and the J segment 4 bases; nucleotides outside the gene matches: 7. This CDR3 is built from 14 residues. Germline V gene lookup returns CDR1 SGHAT and CDR2 FQNNGV. Not enrolled were patients with uncontrolled infection, other autoimmune disease, pregnancy or lactation. The V gene is TRBV11-2, the J gene TRBJ2-7, with TRBD1 matching over 9 bases. This TCR derives from a woman between 35 and 50 years old with Graves' ophthalmopathy. The sample was blood. CDR3 sequence: CASRPVGQGYEQYF. CDR3 nucleotide sequence: TGTGCCAGCAGGCCTGTGGGACAGGGTTACGAGCAGTACTTC.